Sequencing of this TCR beta chain was carried out in a study of shared clonotypes between healthy human individuals. Regarding the study as a whole: Naive subsets, compared against memory subsets, generally had larger estimated richness values. Generation of non-shared clonotypes was less probable than generation of clonotypes shared by all four donors.

Concerning this clone itself: What it recognizes is unknown.

Genomic DNA (from each subset) was split evenly across several immunoSEQ plates. Sequencing used immunoSEQ multiplex PCR; TCRdb keeps in-frame clones, though not all of them. The sample lists 1.6 million or so clones; approximately 98.5% were seen once. CDR3 length: 23 amino acids. In germline, CDR1 is MNHEY, CDR2 SMNVEV (reference sequence). With 5 bases clipped from V and 0 bases from J, the junction kept 23 bases outside the gene matches. The rearrangement links TRBV27 to TRBJ2-2; 11 positions agree with TRBD2. The sample taken for sequencing was naive CD4+ T cells sorted from blood. The subset is: CD45RA+ positively selected. The clonotype comes from a man between 25 and 39 years old in good health. The CDR3 reads CASSRRLAGHTLAASANTGELFF. The CDR3 DNA reads TGTGCCAGCAGTAGGCGACTAGCGGGACACACCTTGGCGGCCAGCGCGAACACCGGGGAGCTGTTTTTT.